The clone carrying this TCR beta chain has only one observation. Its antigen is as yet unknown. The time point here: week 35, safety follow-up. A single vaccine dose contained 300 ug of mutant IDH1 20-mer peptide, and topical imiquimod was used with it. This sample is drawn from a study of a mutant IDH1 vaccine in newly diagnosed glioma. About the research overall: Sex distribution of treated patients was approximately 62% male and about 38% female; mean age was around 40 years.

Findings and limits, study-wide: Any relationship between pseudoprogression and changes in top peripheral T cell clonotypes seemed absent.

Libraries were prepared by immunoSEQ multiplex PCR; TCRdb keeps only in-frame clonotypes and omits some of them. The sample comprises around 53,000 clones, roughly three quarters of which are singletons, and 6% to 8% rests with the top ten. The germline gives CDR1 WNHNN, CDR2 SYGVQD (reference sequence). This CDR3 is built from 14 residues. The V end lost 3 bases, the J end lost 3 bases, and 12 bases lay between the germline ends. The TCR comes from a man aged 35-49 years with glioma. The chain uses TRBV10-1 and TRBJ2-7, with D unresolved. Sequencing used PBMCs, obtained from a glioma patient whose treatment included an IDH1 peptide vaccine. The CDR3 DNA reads TGCGCCAGCAGTGAAAGCCAGACCAACTACGAGCAGTACTTC. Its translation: CASSESQTNYEQYF.